Here is one TCR beta chain with its context. The germline CDR1 and CDR2 sequences are SGHRS and YFSETQ. The CDR3 sequence is 16 residues long. Trimming left V 4 bases short and J 0 bases short, with 15 bases between. This entry is derived from a study of blood T cell repertoires in COVID-19. As for the study in general: The origin of the acute and convalescent COVID-19 samples was the United States, Italy and Spain. PBMCs, B-cell-depleted T cells, or T cells provided the cDNA or gDNA that made up the material.

Authors' data handling: By means of reference gene primer amplification, nucleated cell counts were estimated. Measured with immunoSEQ multiplex PCR; TCRdb has only the in-frame clones, and not every one. From that table come the V and J calls and clone size; the DNA was used to work out D and trimming. Of about 160,000 clones listed, 85% to 90% are singletons. Sequencing input: peripheral blood. This clonotype was obtained from a man in his fifties or sixties with active or convalescent COVID-19. This chain connects TRBV5-1 to TRBJ2-3; possibly TRBD2 for D (6 bases). The chain's CDR3 is CASSPGDFASTDTQYF. As DNA, the CDR3 is TGCGCCAGCAGCCCCGGGGACTTCGCTAGCACAGATACGCAGTATTTT.